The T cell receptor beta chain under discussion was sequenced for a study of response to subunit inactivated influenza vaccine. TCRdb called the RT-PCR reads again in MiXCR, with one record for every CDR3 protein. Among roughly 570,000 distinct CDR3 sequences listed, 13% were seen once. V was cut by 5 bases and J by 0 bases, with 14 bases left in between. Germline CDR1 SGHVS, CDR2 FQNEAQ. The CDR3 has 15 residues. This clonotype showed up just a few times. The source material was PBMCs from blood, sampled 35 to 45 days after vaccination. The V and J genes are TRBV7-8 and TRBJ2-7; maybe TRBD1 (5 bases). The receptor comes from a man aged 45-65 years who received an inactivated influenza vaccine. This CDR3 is CASSPLGRGSYEQYF. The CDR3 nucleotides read TGTGCCAGCAGCCCCTTAGGAAGGGGCTCCTACGAGCAGTACTTC.